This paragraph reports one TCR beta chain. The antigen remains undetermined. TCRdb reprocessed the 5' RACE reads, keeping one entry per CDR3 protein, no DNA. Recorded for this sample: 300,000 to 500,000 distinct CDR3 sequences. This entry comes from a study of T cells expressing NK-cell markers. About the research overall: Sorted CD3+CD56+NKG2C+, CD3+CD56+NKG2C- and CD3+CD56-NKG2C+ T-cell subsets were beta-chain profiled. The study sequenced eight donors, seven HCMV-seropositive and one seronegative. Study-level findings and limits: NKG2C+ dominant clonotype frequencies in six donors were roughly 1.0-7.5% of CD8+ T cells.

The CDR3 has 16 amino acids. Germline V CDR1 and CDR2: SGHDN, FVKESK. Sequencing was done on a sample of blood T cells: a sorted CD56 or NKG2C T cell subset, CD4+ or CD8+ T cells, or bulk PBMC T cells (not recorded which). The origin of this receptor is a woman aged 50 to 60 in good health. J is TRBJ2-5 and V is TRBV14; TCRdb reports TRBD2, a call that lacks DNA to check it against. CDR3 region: CASSQVTSGGGETQYF.